This record covers a single TCR beta chain. What it binds is not known. Profiling that covered TCR beta VDJ and CDR3 relied on genomic DNA as its template. TCRdb re-called the reads with MiXCR, one entry per CDR3 protein. The sample holds approximately 190,000 distinct CDR3 sequences, about 64% seen once. The sample originates from a study of CD8+CD57+ T cells in acquired aplastic anemia. Trimming took off 5 bases at V and 5 bases at J, with 13 bases between the two ends. Germline CDR1 is SGHVS and CDR2 is FQNEAQ. The CDR3 spans 15 residues. Whole-study results and caveats: Patient and control CD8+ Simpson's diversity was not significantly different.

The specimen was sorted CD4+, CD8+, or CD8+CD57+ T cells (not recorded which) from PBMCs. V gene TRBV7-8 combines with J gene TRBJ1-6; D not certain. The clonotype originates from a human donor with severe aplastic anemia or a healthy control (not recorded which). The CDR3 DNA sequence: TGTGCCAGCAGCCCGAGTTGGGGAGATAATTCACCCCTCCACTTT. Amino acids: CASSPSWGDNSPLHF.